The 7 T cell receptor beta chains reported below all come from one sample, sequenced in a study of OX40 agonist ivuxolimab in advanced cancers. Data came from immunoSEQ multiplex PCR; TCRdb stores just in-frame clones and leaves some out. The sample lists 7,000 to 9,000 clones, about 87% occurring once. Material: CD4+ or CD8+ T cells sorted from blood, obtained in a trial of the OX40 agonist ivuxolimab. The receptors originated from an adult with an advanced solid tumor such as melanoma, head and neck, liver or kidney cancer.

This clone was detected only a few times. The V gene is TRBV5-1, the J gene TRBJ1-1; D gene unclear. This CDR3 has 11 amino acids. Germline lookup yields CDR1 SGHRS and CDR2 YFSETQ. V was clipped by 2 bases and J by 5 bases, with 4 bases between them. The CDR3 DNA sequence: TGCGCCAGCAGCTTTGGGACTGAAGCTTTCTTT. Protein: CASSFGTEAFF.

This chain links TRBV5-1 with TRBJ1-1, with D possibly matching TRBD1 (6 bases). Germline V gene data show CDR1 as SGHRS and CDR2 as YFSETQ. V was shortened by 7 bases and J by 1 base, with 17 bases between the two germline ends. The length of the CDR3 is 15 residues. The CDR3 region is CASRPPGTKNTEAFF. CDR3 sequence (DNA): TGCGCCAGCCGCCCACCTGGGACAAAGAACACTGAAGCTTTCTTT.

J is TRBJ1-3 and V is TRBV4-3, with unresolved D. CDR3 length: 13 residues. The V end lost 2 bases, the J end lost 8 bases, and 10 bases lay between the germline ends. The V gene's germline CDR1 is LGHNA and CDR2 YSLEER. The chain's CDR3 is CASSQFPGDTIYF. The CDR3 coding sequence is TGCGCCAGCAGCCAATTCCCAGGAGACACCATATATTTT.

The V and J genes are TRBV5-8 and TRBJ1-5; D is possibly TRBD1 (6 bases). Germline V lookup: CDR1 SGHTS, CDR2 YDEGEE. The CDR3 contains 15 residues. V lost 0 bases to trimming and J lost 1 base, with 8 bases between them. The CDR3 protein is CASSLAQGSNQPQHF. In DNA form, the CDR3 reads TGTGCCAGCAGCTTGGCACAGGGCAGCAATCAGCCCCAGCATTTT.

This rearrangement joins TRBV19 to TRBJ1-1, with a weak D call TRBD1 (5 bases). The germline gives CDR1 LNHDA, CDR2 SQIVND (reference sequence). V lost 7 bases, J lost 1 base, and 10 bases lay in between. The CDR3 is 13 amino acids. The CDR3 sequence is CASMMTANTEAFF. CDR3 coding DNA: TGTGCCAGTATGATGACAGCGAACACTGAAGCTTTCTTT. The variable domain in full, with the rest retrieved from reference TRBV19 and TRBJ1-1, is DGGITQSPKYLFRKEGQNVTLSCEQNLNHDAMYWYRQDPGQGLRLIYYSQIVNDFQKGDIAEGYSVSREKKESFPLTVTSAQKNPTAFYLCASMMTANTEAFFGQGTRLTVV.

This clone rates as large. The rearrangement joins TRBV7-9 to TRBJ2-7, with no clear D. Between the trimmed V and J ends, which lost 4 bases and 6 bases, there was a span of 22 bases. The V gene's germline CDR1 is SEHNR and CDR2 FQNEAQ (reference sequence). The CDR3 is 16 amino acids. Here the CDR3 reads CASSSSFAVGLGEQYF. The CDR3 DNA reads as TGTGCCAGCAGCTCATCTTTTGCGGTAGGGCTTGGCGAGCAGTACTTC.

The CDR3 DNA sequence: TGTGCCAGCAGCGTAGCAGGAGGGCCCTACGAGCAGTACTTC. This gives the protein CASSVAGGPYEQYF. This chain links TRBV9 with TRBJ2-7; tentatively, D is TRBD2 (6 bases). Trimming cost V 0 bases and J 2 bases, with 9 bases left between them. The CDR3 is 14 residues long. In germline, CDR1 is SGDLS, CDR2 YYNGEE.